One T cell receptor beta chain is described in this entry. How the authors handled the data: Nucleated cell number was recorded as an estimate derived from reference gene primer amplification. Clones were read by immunoSEQ multiplex PCR, and TCRdb kept only the in-frame ones, dropping some. That table supplies the V and J calls and clone size; D and trimming were determined from the DNA. This sample carries hundreds of thousands of clones, 75% to 85% of them seen once, and the ten largest clones take approximately 7.6%. This specimen comes from a study of blood T cell repertoires in COVID-19. The overall study: PBMCs, B-cell-depleted T cells, or T cells were the source of the cDNA or gDNA that made up the material.

V was trimmed by 3 bases and J by 6 bases, leaving 15 bases between them. Germline-derived CDR1 and CDR2 are LGHDT and YNNKEL (reference sequence). The CDR3 has 14 amino acids. Sequencing was carried out using peripheral blood. This TCR derives from a human donor in a cohort sampled during active COVID-19. V and J are TRBV3-1 (or the pseudogene TRBV3-2) and TRBJ2-7; possibly TRBD1 for D (6 bases). The CDR3 DNA reads as TGTGCCAGCAGCCATGTTGTCAGGACAGCCGAGCAGTACTTC. Translating gives CASSHVVRTAEQYF.